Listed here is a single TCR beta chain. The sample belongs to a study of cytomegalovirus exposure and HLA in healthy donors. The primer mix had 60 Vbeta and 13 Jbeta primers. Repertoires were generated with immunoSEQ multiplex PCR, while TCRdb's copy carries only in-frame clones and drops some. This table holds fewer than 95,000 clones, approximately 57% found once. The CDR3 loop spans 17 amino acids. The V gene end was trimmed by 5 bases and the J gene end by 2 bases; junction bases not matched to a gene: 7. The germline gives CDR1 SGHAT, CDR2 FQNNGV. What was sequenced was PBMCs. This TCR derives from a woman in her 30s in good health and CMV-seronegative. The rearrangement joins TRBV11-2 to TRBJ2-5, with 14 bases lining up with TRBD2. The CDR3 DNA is TGTGCCAGCAGCAATCCGACTAGCGGGGGGGGGCAAGAGACCCAGTACTTC. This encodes CASSNPTSGGGQETQYF.